The 2 T cell receptor beta chains given below trace back to one sample, sequenced in a study of siplizumab effects on memory and regulatory T cells. This table comes from immunoSEQ multiplex PCR, and its TCRdb copy is limited to in-frame clones, with some not included. The sample records about 62,000 clones, less than 80% being singletons. The sample was memory CD4+ T cells sorted from blood. Receptor source: a human donor in good health.

The CDR3 DNA follows: TGTGCCAGCAGCGCCGGGACAGGCCTTGTAGCTTTCTTT. Translated, it gives CASSAGTGLVAFF. This chain connects TRBV9 to TRBJ1-1; 8 bases are a match to TRBD1. The CDR3 totals 13 residues. Germline V gene sequence: CDR1 SGDLS, CDR2 YYNGEE. V was clipped by 3 bases and J by 10 bases; unmatched bases: 8.

This clone was seen a single time. This chain joins TRBV4-3 and TRBJ2-1, with a possible D match to TRBD2 (6 bases). CDR1 is LGHNA, CDR2 YSLEER, per germline. The CDR3 has 15 residues. V lost 3 bases to trimming and J lost 0 bases, with 9 bases between them. The CDR3 DNA reads as TGCGCCAGCAGCCATACTAGCCCCTCCTACAATGAGCAGTTCTTC. This translates into CASSHTSPSYNEQFF.